These 2 T cell receptor beta chains were sequenced from one sample in a study of identical twins (dated by TCRdb to 2016 to 2017). Libraries came from 5' RACE. TCRdb shows the sequencer as Illumina HiSeq 2000. The raw public reads went through TCRdb reprocessing: fastp at Q25, MiXCR clone calling, in-frame beta chains kept. Records with the same CDR3 protein are collapsed into one entry carrying the most frequent genes and DNA. For this sample the table gives more than 350,000 distinct CDR3 sequences, of which approximately 8.7% were detected only once. The leading ten clones occupy 8% to 9.5% of the sample. The sample taken for sequencing was naive T cells sorted from blood. This specimen's cell subset or site label, per the study, means: cells isolated with a human naive T-cell isolation kit. Receptors originate from a woman aged 50 to 60 in good health.

The sample holds a few counts of this clonotype. The chain joins TRBV25-1 to TRBJ2-7, with D uncertain. The CDR3 sequence is 13 residues long. V was clipped by 3 bases and J by 2 bases, with 8 bases between them. Germline CDR1 reads MGHDK; CDR2 reads SYGVNS. The CDR3 is CASSEGLPYEQYF. CDR3 sequence (DNA): TGTGCCAGCAGTGAGGGTCTTCCCTACGAGCAGTACTTC.

This clonotype was seen more than once but under ten times. This chain joins TRBV5-1 and TRBJ2-6; D possibly uses TRBD1 or TRBD2 (5 bases each). The CDR3 has 16 residues. CDR1 and CDR2 from the germline V gene are SGHRS and YFSETQ. V was clipped by 3 bases and J by 4 bases, with 14 bases between them. In DNA, the CDR3 is TGCGCCAGCAGCTCCGGGACGGCTGAAGGGGCCAACGTCCTGACTTTC. Its protein is CASSSGTAEGANVLTF.